The next 17 T cell receptor beta chains were all read from a single sample in a study of cytomegalovirus exposure and HLA in healthy donors. The PCR used 60 Vbeta and 13 Jbeta primers. TCRdb's copy holds only in-frame clones and misses some; the assay was immunoSEQ multiplex PCR. The sample includes more than 100,000 clones, about 9.1% of them seen just once. The sequenced material came from PBMCs. The receptor source for this set is a middle-aged woman in good health and CMV-seropositive.

Only a few counts were recorded for this clone. This chain uses TRBV2 with TRBJ1-1; D unclear. With 6 bases removed from V and 7 bases from J, the gap between germline ends came to 9 bases. The CDR3 length is 11 residues. Looked up from germline, CDR1 is SNHLY and CDR2 is FYNNEI. In DNA, the CDR3 is TGTGCCAGCAGAAATGTCTATGAAGCTTTCTTT. Translated: CASRNVYEAFF.

This clone occurred a few times. This chain links TRBV7-9 with TRBJ2-5, with 8 bases matching TRBD1. The CDR3 length is 14 residues. The germline gives CDR1 SEHNR, CDR2 FQNEAQ (reference sequence). V was clipped by 5 bases and J by 5 bases; unmatched bases: 7. In DNA, the CDR3 is TGTGCCAGCAGCGCCAATACAGGGGGGGAGACCCAGTACTTC. It yields the protein CASSANTGGETQYF.

This clone was detected a few times. The J gene is TRBJ1-4, the V gene TRBV9; 7 nucleotides align to TRBD1. The trim removed 0 bases at V and 2 bases at J, leaving 7 bases unmatched. CDR1 is SGDLS, CDR2 YYNGEE, per germline. The CDR3 has 17 residues. In nucleotides, the CDR3 is TGTGCCAGCAGCGTAGGAGAGGGGGCCCGGACTAATGAAAAACTGTTTTTT. Translated, it gives CASSVGEGARTNEKLFF.

V is TRBV4-3 and J is TRBJ1-1, with D perhaps TRBD1 (5 bases). V dropped 3 bases and J dropped 0 bases, with 8 bases sitting between them. Germline CDR1 and CDR2: LGHNA and YSLEER. This CDR3 contains 14 residues. The CDR3 coding sequence is TGCGCCAGCAGCCAGGGGCGGATGAACACTGAAGCTTTCTTT. This sequence encodes CASSQGRMNTEAFF.

This chain uses TRBV19 with TRBJ2-3, with TRBD1 identical over 8 bases. Germline V CDR1 and CDR2: LNHDA, SQIVND (reference sequence). This CDR3 has 15 amino acids. V was clipped by 3 bases and J by 3 bases; unmatched bases: 5. The CDR3 loop is CASSMTGEETDTQYF. The CDR3 DNA reads TGTGCCAGTAGTATGACAGGGGAGGAGACAGATACGCAGTATTTT.

This clone was counted only a few times. The chain has TRBV11-3 and TRBJ2-7; maybe TRBD2 (5 bases). This CDR3 is 14 amino acids long. CDR1 is SGHNT, CDR2 YENEEA, per germline. Trimming cost V 7 bases and J 3 bases, with 16 bases left between them. The DNA of the CDR3 is TGTGCCAGCAACCCGGGAACGGTGGACTACGAGCAGTACTTC. Its protein product is CASNPGTVDYEQYF.

The rearrangement uses TRBV14 and TRBJ2-3; D possibly corresponds to TRBD1 (5 bases). The CDR3 sequence is 15 residues long. Per germline, CDR1 SGHDN and CDR2 FVKESK. The germline V and J ends were trimmed by 1 base and 5 bases, with 13 bases remaining between them. The CDR3 DNA follows: TGTGCCAGCAGCCAAGGACAGATTCTAGGAGATACGCAGTATTTT. The encoded protein is CASSQGQILGDTQYF. The full variable domain, completed using reference TRBV14 and TRBJ2-3, is EAGVTQFPSHSVIEKGQTVTLRCDPISGHDNLYWYRRVMGKEIKFLLHFVKESKQDESGMPNNRFLAERTGGTYSTLKVQPAELEDSGVYFCASSQGQILGDTQYFGPGTRLTVL.

This clone was seen many times. The chain joins TRBV6-5 to TRBJ1-5; possibly TRBD1 for D (6 bases). The CDR3 has 15 residues. With 4 bases removed from V and 3 bases from J, the gap between germline ends came to 13 bases. Germline CDR1 is MNHEY and CDR2 is SVGAGI. The chain's CDR3 is CASSSSGGPNQPQHF. CDR3 DNA sequence: TGTGCCAGCAGTTCATCCGGGGGGCCCAATCAGCCCCAGCATTTT.

The chain carries TRBV2 and TRBJ1-6; 9 bases line up with TRBD1. The CDR3 has 14 residues. The V gene's germline CDR1 is SNHLY and CDR2 FYNNEI. The V and J ends lost 3 bases and 10 bases, in that order; junction bases with no gene match: 4. DNA of the CDR3: TGTGCCAGCAGTGAGGGGACAGGGTTGTCACCCCTCCACTTT. Translated: CASSEGTGLSPLHF.

This clone was picked up a small number of times. This sequence joins TRBV9 and TRBJ1-1; 9 positions match TRBD1. V gave up 7 bases and J gave up 1 base; unmatched junction bases: 5. The CDR3 spans 14 residues. Per germline, CDR1 SGDLS and CDR2 YYNGEE. CDR3 coding DNA: TGTGCCAGCGGAGGGACAGGGTCGAACACTGAAGCTTTCTTT. It yields the protein CASGGTGSNTEAFF.

The CDR3 sequence: CAIRREGENQPQHF. In DNA, the CDR3 is TGTGCCATCAGAAGGGAGGGGGAAAATCAGCCCCAGCATTTT. The V and J genes are TRBV10-3 and TRBJ1-5; TRBD1 is a possible D gene (6 bases). From germline, CDR1 is ENHRY and CDR2 SYGVKD. V gave up 6 bases and J gave up 4 bases, with 13 bases separating them. The CDR3 is 14 residues long.

This clone has only a few counts. The chain uses TRBV11-2 and TRBJ2-5; TRBD2 agrees at 10 bases. V lost 2 bases to trimming and J lost 7 bases; unmatched junction nucleotides: 7. The CDR3 loop spans 15 amino acids. The V gene's germline CDR1 is SGHAT and CDR2 FQNNGV. This chain's CDR3 is CASSLKAGGSRTQYF. In DNA form, the CDR3 reads TGTGCCAGCAGCTTAAAAGCGGGGGGGAGTAGGACCCAGTACTTC.

The rearrangement uses TRBV7-3 and TRBJ2-1; D is possibly TRBD1 (5 bases). The germline V gene encodes CDR1 SGHTA and CDR2 FQGTGA. The V gene lost 2 bases and the J gene lost 7 bases, with 15 bases spanning the gap. The CDR3 contains 15 residues. The CDR3 here is CASSLGQGDRNEQFF. The CDR3 DNA reads as TGTGCCAGCAGCTTAGGGCAGGGTGATCGGAATGAGCAGTTCTTC. Drawing the rest from reference TRBV7-3 and TRBJ2-1, the complete variable domain is GAGVSQTPSNKVTEKGKYVELRCDPISGHTALYWYRQSLGQGPEFLIYFQGTGAADDSGLPNDRFFAVRPEGSVSTLKIQRTERGDSAVYLCASSLGQGDRNEQFFGPGTRLTVL.

This clone has only a few counts. The V and J genes are TRBV15 and TRBJ2-7, with TRBD1 matching 7 bases. This CDR3 region has 14 residues. The V gene's germline CDR1 is LNHNV and CDR2 YYDKDF (reference sequence). Trimming took 0 bases from V and 3 from J; bases not matched to a gene: 2. In DNA form, the CDR3 reads TGTGCCACCAGCAGAGAAGGGGGCCTCTACGAGCAGTACTTC. Encoded protein: CATSREGGLYEQYF. The variable domain in full, completed from reference TRBV15 and TRBJ2-7, reads DAMVIQNPRYQVTQFGKPVTLSCSQTLNHNVMYWYQQKSSQAPKLLFHYYDKDFNNEADTPDNFQSRRPNTSFCFLDIRSPGLGDTAMYLCATSREGGLYEQYFGPGTRLTVT.

This clone has just a few counts. The chain uses TRBV19 and TRBJ1-5; D gene ambiguous. The CDR3 consists of 14 residues. The V and J ends lost 5 bases and 11 bases respectively, with 19 bases between them. Per germline, CDR1 LNHDA and CDR2 SQIVND (reference sequence). The CDR3 sequence: CASSSMGLFGTQHF. The CDR3 nucleotides are TGTGCCAGTAGTTCCATGGGCCTTTTCGGGACCCAGCATTTT.

On this clone: The junction departs from the called germline gene at one end, perhaps through a read error. This chain joins TRBV6-5 and TRBJ2-4, with D possibly TRBD1 on 6 matching bases. The length of the CDR3 is 13 residues. The V gene's germline CDR1 is MNHEY and CDR2 SVGAGI. The CDR3 here is CASSYSKQGFFVF. DNA of the CDR3: TGTGCCAGCAGTTACTCGAAGCAGGGGTTCTTCGTTTTC.

The CDR3 DNA reads as TGCGCCAGCAGCGGAGGTATAGCGGGGGGACGCACAGATACGCAGTATTTT. Encoded protein: CASSGGIAGGRTDTQYF. The rearrangement links TRBV5-1 to TRBJ2-3; 10 nucleotides align to TRBD2. With 4 bases clipped from V and 1 base from J, the junction kept 9 bases outside the gene matches. Germline values: CDR1 SGHRS, CDR2 YFSETQ. The length of the CDR3 is 17 residues.